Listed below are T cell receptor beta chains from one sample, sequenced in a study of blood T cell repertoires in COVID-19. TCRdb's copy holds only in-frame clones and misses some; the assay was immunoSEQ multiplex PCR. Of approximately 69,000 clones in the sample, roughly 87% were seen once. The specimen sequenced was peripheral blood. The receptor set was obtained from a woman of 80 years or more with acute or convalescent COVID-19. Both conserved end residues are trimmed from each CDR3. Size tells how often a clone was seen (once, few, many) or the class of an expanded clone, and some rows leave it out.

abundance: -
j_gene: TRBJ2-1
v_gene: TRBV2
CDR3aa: ASSKNGQGDLRMNEQF

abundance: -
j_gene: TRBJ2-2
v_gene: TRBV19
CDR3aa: ASNPGLAEIRTGELF

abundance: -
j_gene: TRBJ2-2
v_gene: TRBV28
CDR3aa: ASSSRQGTNTGELF

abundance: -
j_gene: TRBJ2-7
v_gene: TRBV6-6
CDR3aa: ASSTPGQGSTYEQY

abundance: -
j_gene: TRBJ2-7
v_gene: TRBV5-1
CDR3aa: ASSLAGAGGTYEQY

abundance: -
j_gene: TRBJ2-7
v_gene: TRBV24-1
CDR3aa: ATQKGGREQY

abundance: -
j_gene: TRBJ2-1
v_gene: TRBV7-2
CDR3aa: ASSPGAGGQF

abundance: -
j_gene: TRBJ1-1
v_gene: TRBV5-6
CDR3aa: ASSTTTGSSTEAF

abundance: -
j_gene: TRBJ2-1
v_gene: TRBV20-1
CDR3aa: SASSRVRYNEQF

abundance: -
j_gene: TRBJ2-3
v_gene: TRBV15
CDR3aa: ATSPHAAGGPSDTQY

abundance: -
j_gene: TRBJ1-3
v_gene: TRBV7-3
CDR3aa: ASSLVAGGFSGNTIY

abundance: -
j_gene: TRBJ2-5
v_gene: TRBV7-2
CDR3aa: ASSLQGTQQETQY

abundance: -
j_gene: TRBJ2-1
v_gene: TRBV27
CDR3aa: ASSFQEYNEQF

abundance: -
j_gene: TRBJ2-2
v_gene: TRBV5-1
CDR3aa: ASSFSGSQRTGELF

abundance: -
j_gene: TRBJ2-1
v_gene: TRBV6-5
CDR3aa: ASSPTGGNYNEQF

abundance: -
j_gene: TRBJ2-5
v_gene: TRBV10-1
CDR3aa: ASSDLQGAHETQY

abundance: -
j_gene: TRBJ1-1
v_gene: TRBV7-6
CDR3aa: ASSFSLWPDGTVVSKAF

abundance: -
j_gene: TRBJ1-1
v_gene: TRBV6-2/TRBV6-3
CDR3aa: ASSYPRVEAF

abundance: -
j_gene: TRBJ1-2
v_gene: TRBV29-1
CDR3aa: SVGSSQGVYGYT

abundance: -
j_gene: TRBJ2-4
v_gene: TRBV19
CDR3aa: ASSIDLAGVAKNIQY

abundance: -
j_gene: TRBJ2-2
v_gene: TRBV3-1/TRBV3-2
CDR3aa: ASSPGQVTGELF

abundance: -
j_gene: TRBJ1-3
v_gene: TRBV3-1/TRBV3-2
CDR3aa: ASSPTGGSGNTIY

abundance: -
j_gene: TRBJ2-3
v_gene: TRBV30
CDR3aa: AWSVLPGTDTQY

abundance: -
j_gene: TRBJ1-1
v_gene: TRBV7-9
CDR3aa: ASTIPSPYITEAF

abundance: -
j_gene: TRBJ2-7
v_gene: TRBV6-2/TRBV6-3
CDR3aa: ASSRGRPYEQY

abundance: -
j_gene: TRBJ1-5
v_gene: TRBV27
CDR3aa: ASNQDGQGYVRSNQPQH

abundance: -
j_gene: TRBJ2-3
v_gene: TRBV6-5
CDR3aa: ASRTRGGTDTQY

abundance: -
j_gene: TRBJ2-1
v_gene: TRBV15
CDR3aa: ATSRDLPRGQSNEQF

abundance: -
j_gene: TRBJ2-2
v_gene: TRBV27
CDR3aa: ASSLSQINTGELF

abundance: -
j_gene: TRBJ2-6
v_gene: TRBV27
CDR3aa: ASSYTGQGKAGANVLT

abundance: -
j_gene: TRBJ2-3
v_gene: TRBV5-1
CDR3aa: ASSLAGAHTVDTQY

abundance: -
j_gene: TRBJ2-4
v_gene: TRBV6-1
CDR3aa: ASSGRGVREAKNIQY

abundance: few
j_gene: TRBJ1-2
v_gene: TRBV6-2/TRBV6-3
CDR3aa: ASSYRDSLSGYT

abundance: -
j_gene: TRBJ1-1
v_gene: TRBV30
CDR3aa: AWNGGPAEAF

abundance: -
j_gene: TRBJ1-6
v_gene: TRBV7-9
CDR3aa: ASSLGQGLH

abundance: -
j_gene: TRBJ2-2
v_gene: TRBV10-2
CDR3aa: ASSESTVRVGTGELF

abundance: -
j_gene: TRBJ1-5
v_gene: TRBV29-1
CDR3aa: SPREASGGNQPQH

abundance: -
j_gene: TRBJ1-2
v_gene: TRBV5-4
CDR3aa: ASSSTDRGYGYT

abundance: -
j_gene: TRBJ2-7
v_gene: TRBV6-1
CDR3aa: ASSVGPAGNSYEQY

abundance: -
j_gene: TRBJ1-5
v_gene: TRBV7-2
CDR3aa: ASSKDRVQPQH

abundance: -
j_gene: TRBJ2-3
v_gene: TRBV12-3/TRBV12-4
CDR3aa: ASSRTSGKQY

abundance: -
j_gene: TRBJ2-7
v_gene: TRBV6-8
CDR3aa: ASSYRGISSYEQY

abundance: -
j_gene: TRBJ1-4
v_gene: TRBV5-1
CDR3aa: ASSLNGGLGNEKLF

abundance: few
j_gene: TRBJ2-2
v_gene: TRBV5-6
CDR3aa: ASLLAGNTGELF

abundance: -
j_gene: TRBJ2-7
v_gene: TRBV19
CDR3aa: ASSMTSGFLYEQY

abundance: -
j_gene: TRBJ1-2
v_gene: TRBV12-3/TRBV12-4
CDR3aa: ASSLRGGYGYT

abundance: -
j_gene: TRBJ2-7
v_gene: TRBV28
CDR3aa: ASSFDLWRATYEQY

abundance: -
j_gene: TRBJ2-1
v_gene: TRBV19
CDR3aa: ATDLGAGGPTNEQF